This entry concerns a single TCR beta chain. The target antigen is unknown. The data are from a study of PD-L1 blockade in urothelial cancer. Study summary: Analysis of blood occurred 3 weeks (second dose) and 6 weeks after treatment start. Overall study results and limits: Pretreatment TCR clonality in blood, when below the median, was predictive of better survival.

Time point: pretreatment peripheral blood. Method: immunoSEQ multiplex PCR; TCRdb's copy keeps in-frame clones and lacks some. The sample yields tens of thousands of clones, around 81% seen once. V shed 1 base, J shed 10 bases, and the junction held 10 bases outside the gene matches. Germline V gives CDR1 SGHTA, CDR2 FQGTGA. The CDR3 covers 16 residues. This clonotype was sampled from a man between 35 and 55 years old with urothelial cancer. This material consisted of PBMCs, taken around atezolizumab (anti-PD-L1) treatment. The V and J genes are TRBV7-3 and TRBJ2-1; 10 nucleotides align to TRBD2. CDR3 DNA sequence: TGTGCCAGCAGCTTAATCCAGCGGGAGGGCCTGAGAGAGCAGTTCTTC. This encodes CASSLIQREGLREQFF.